A single sample gave rise to the 16 T cell receptor beta chains below, sequenced in a study of T cell responses to AZD1222 COVID-19 vaccine. The data were produced by immunoSEQ multiplex PCR, yet TCRdb's version contains in-frame clones alone and is incomplete. The data hold about 120,000 clones, with around 90% observed a single time. The sequences come from peripheral blood, collected 28 days after the second AZD1222 dose. The receptors come from an adult who received the AZD1222 COVID-19 vaccine.

This chain joins TRBV2 and TRBJ2-2; 12 nucleotides align to TRBD2. The CDR3 length is 16 residues. The trim removed 8 bases at V and 4 bases at J, leaving 8 bases unmatched. CDR1 and CDR2 from the germline V gene are SNHLY and FYNNEI. CDR3 bases: TGTGCCAGCCAACTAGCGGGGGGACGGGGCACCGGGGAGCTGTTTTTT. Residues: CASQLAGGRGTGELFF. Combining the CDR3 with reference TRBV2 and TRBJ2-2 gives the whole variable domain EPEVTQTPSHQVTQMGQEVILRCVPISNHLYFYWYRQILGQKVEFLVSFYNNEISEKSEIFDDQFSVERPDGSNFTLKIRSTKLEDSAMYFCASQLAGGRGTGELFFGEGSRLTVL.

The genes are TRBV11-2 and TRBJ2-7, with no clear D. CDR1 SGHAT and CDR2 FQNNGV come from the germline V gene. V was clipped by 2 bases and J by 0 bases, with 2 bases between them. The CDR3 has 12 amino acids. This chain's CDR3 is CASSLSSYEQYF. As DNA, the CDR3 is TGTGCCAGCAGCTTAAGCTCCTACGAGCAGTACTTC.

This chain uses TRBV5-4 with TRBJ1-1; D is ambiguous. V gave up 0 bases and J gave up 1 base, with 4 bases separating them. The CDR3 runs 13 residues. Germline V gives CDR1 SGHNT, CDR2 YYREEE (reference sequence). CDR3 nucleotides: TGTGCCAGCAGCTTGGGTGCGAACACTGAAGCTTTCTTT. It translates to CASSLGANTEAFF.

The genes are TRBV5-1 and TRBJ1-4; no reliable D call. The CDR3 is made up of 14 amino acids. Germline V lookup: CDR1 SGHRS, CDR2 YFSETQ. Trimming pared 2 bases from V and 5 bases from J, leaving 10 bases between. Here the CDR3 DNA reads TGCGCCAGCAGCTTCTTGGGCCTAAATGAAAAACTGTTTTTT. Its translation is CASSFLGLNEKLFF.

The chain is built from TRBV28 and TRBJ1-2; 8 bases are a match to TRBD1. This CDR3 has 13 residues. Germline V CDR1 and CDR2: MDHEN, SYDVKM. With V trimmed by 7 bases and J by 4 bases, 5 bases remained unmatched. CDR3 DNA sequence: TGTGCCAGCACCCACAGGGGGGCCTATGGCTACACCTTC. Its protein product is CASTHRGAYGYTF.

This chain links TRBV5-5 with TRBJ1-2; D ambiguous. The CDR3 covers 17 residues. Germline-derived CDR1 and CDR2 are SGHKS and YYEKEE (reference sequence). The ends were cut back, 1 base at V and 2 bases at J, with 18 bases in the middle. The CDR3 protein is CASSLNSDGYENYGYTF. CDR3 bases: TGTGCCAGCAGCTTGAACTCTGACGGATACGAGAACTATGGCTACACCTTC.

This clone was observed a single time. The CDR3, as DNA: TGCGCCAGCAGCTCCCCGTTGGGAGGGAGCGGAGATACGCAGTATTTT. Its translation: CASSSPLGGSGDTQYF. V and J are TRBV5-1 and TRBJ2-3, with 7 bases identical to TRBD2. V lost 3 bases to trimming and J lost 5 bases; unmatched junction nucleotides: 12. Per germline, CDR1 SGHRS and CDR2 YFSETQ. This CDR3 contains 16 residues.

The chain has TRBV7-2 and TRBJ1-1; 7 bases are a match to TRBD1. CDR3 length equals 15 residues. Per germline, CDR1 SGHTA and CDR2 FQGNSA. V was clipped by 1 base and J by 2 bases; unmatched bases: 4. The CDR3 reads CASSLVQGGNTEAFF. The DNA of the CDR3 is TGTGCCAGCAGCTTAGTTCAGGGGGGAAACACTGAAGCTTTCTTT.

The V call is TRBV28, the J call TRBJ1-1; D is unclear. Trimming pared 2 bases from V and 10 bases from J, leaving 17 bases between. The germline gives CDR1 MDHEN, CDR2 SYDVKM. The CDR3 length is 14 residues. This CDR3 reads CASSLAASNQRAFF. CDR3 DNA sequence: TGTGCCAGCAGTTTAGCGGCTTCCAATCAGCGAGCTTTCTTT.

The J gene is TRBJ2-1, the V gene TRBV2; D may be TRBD1 (6 bases). V lost 6 bases to trimming and J lost 5 bases, with 23 bases between them. The CDR3 runs 17 residues. Germline CDR1 and CDR2: SNHLY and FYNNEI. CDR3 sequence reads: CASRGQVIGQQNNEQFF. CDR3 in DNA: TGTGCCAGCAGGGGGCAAGTTATAGGACAGCAGAACAATGAGCAGTTCTTC.

This chain's CDR3 is CASSQASGGRGGNSPLHF. CDR3 nucleotide sequence: TGCGCCAGCAGCCAAGCGTCAGGGGGGAGAGGAGGTAATTCACCCCTCCACTTT. The chain joins TRBV4-1 to TRBJ1-6; 7 bases agree with TRBD1. The V gene's germline CDR1 is MGHRA and CDR2 YSYEKL. The CDR3 sequence is 18 residues long. V lost 1 base and J lost 6; bases outside the gene matches: 12.

The rearrangement links TRBV5-4 to TRBJ1-1; 8 bases are a match to TRBD1. J gave up 3 bases and V 4 bases, and 5 bases lay outside the gene matches. The germline V gene has CDR1 SGHNT and CDR2 YYREEE (reference sequence). This CDR3 comprises 14 residues. CDR3 sequence reads: CASSVTGVDTEAFF. As DNA, the CDR3 is TGTGCCAGCAGCGTGACAGGGGTTGACACTGAAGCTTTCTTT.

The V gene is TRBV10-2, the J gene TRBJ2-1, with 8 bases identical to TRBD1. CDR1 is WSHSY, CDR2 SAAADI, per germline. V lost 2 bases, J lost 5 bases, and 2 bases stayed unmatched. The CDR3 loop spans 14 amino acids. DNA for the CDR3: TGCGCCAGCAGTGAGCAGGGGGCAGACAATGAGCAGTTCTTC. This codes for CASSEQGADNEQFF.

The genes are TRBV4-3 and TRBJ2-2; the D is unclear. Trimming pared 6 bases from V and 0 bases from J, leaving 11 bases between. The CDR3 spans 15 residues. Germline CDR1 is LGHNA and CDR2 is YSLEER. The CDR3 DNA is TGCGCCAGCAGGAGAGCCCTGGCGAACACCGGGGAGCTGTTTTTT. It yields the protein CASRRALANTGELFF.

This clone was detected only a few times. This chain uses TRBV15 with TRBJ1-5, with a weak D call TRBD1 (5 bases). V was cut by 1 base and J by 1 base, with 17 bases left in between. The CDR3 loop spans 18 amino acids. CDR1 and CDR2 from the germline V gene are LNHNV and YYDKDF (reference sequence). The CDR3 sequence: CATSRAFGTDGSNQPQHF. Here the CDR3 DNA reads TGTGCCACCAGCAGAGCGTTTGGGACGGATGGGAGCAATCAGCCCCAGCATTTT.

This clone was seen only once. The genes are TRBV18 and TRBJ1-4; no clear D. The CDR3 is 13 amino acids. The germline gives CDR1 KGHSH, CDR2 LQKENI. V lost 3 bases, J lost 0 bases, and 2 bases lay in between. CDR3 region: CASSPSTNEKLFF. The CDR3 DNA reads TGTGCCAGCTCACCTTCAACTAATGAAAAACTGTTTTTT.